This is a list of T cell receptor beta chains from one sample in a study of blood T cell repertoires in COVID-19. Sequencing used immunoSEQ multiplex PCR; TCRdb keeps in-frame clones, though not all of them. The sample yields a few hundred thousand clones, around 90% seen once. The material sequenced was peripheral blood. These receptors were collected from a human donor in a cohort sampled during active COVID-19. The CDR3 runs from the conserved cysteine through the conserved F or W. Fields, in order: J gene, D gene, clone size, V gene, CDR3 DNA, CDR3 protein. The D gene is left open where the match is weak. Not all rows give a size; the values are once, few, many and, for expanded clones, a class.

J gene: TRBJ2-1; D gene: TRBD2; clone size: NA; V gene: TRBV7-3; CDR3 DNA: TGTGCCAGCAGCCCCCGGGGCGGGGGGGAGCAGTTCTTC; CDR3 protein: CASSPRGGGEQFF
J gene: TRBJ2-1; D gene: NA; clone size: NA; V gene: TRBV4-1; CDR3 DNA: TGCGCCAGCGCCCAAGCCTCGGGGGGCCGGGGGAATGAGCAGTTCTTC; CDR3 protein: CASAQASGGRGNEQFF
J gene: TRBJ1-6; D gene: TRBD1; clone size: NA; V gene: TRBV10-3; CDR3 DNA: TGTGCCATCAGATTGGGACAGAGCAATTCACCCCTCCACTTT; CDR3 protein: CAIRLGQSNSPLHF
J gene: TRBJ2-7; D gene: TRBD2; clone size: NA; V gene: TRBV28; CDR3 DNA: TGTGCCAGCAGCGGAAGGACTAGCGGGAGGGCCGGGTGGTATGAGCAGTACTTC; CDR3 protein: CASSGRTSGRAGWYEQYF
J gene: TRBJ2-7; D gene: NA; clone size: NA; V gene: TRBV27; CDR3 DNA: TGTGCCAGCAGTTTCCAGGGCGCCTACGAGCAGTACTTC; CDR3 protein: CASSFQGAYEQYF
J gene: TRBJ1-1; D gene: NA; clone size: NA; V gene: TRBV20-1; CDR3 DNA: TGCAGTGCTAGTTTAGGCCAGGTGATACTCACTGAAGCTTTCTTT; CDR3 protein: CSASLGQVILTEAFF
J gene: TRBJ2-3; D gene: TRBD2; clone size: NA; V gene: TRBV2; CDR3 DNA: TGTGCCAGCAGTAAGGGACTAGCGGGAGAAGATACGCAGTATTTT; CDR3 protein: CASSKGLAGEDTQYF
J gene: TRBJ2-5; D gene: NA; clone size: NA; V gene: TRBV5-1; CDR3 DNA: TGCGCCAGCTCGTCACCTGGGGCACAAGAGACCCAGTACTTC; CDR3 protein: CASSSPGAQETQYF
J gene: TRBJ2-2; D gene: TRBD1; clone size: NA; V gene: TRBV18; CDR3 DNA: TGTGCCAGCTCACCACCGACAGGGGGGGACACCGGGGAGCTGTTTTTT; CDR3 protein: CASSPPTGGDTGELFF
J gene: TRBJ2-1; D gene: TRBD2; clone size: NA; V gene: TRBV19; CDR3 DNA: TGTGCCAGTAGCCCTGCGTCGGGACTAGCGGTCGATGAGCAGTTCTTC; CDR3 protein: CASSPASGLAVDEQFF
J gene: TRBJ2-3; D gene: NA; clone size: NA; V gene: TRBV30; CDR3 DNA: TGTGCCTGGACCCAGGGTAACACAGATACGCAGTATTTT; CDR3 protein: CAWTQGNTDTQYF
J gene: TRBJ2-7; D gene: TRBD2; clone size: NA; V gene: TRBV27; CDR3 DNA: TGTGCCAGCAGTTTTAGCGGGAATTCATACGAGCAGTACTTC; CDR3 protein: CASSFSGNSYEQYF
J gene: TRBJ2-5; D gene: TRBD2; clone size: NA; V gene: TRBV7-3; CDR3 DNA: TGTGCCAGCAGCTTAAGTGGCGGACTAGGCGGGGAGACCCAGTACTTC; CDR3 protein: CASSLSGGLGGETQYF
J gene: TRBJ1-2; D gene: TRBD1; clone size: NA; V gene: TRBV4-2; CDR3 DNA: TGTGCCAGCAGCCAAGATTGGGTTCCCCGGGACAGGGGTAACTATGGCTACACCTTC; CDR3 protein: CASSQDWVPRDRGNYGYTF
J gene: TRBJ1-1; D gene: TRBD1; clone size: once; V gene: TRBV29-1; CDR3 DNA: TGCAGCGTTGAAAAGACAGGGAGGACTGAAGCTTTCTTT; CDR3 protein: CSVEKTGRTEAFF
J gene: TRBJ2-7; D gene: NA; clone size: NA; V gene: TRBV7-3; CDR3 DNA: TGTGCCAGCAGCCCCTCCGTTAGCGATCTCGTGAACGAGCAGTACTTC; CDR3 protein: CASSPSVSDLVNEQYF
J gene: TRBJ1-4; D gene: TRBD1; clone size: few; V gene: TRBV11-2; CDR3 DNA: TGTGCCAGCAGCGGTCGGACAGGGCTGGGGGAAAAACTGTTTTTT; CDR3 protein: CASSGRTGLGEKLFF
J gene: TRBJ2-7; D gene: TRBD1; clone size: few; V gene: TRBV5-1; CDR3 DNA: TGCGCCAGCAGCCGAGGGACAGGTGCCTCCTACGAGCAGTACTTC; CDR3 protein: CASSRGTGASYEQYF
J gene: TRBJ1-1; D gene: TRBD1; clone size: once; V gene: TRBV2; CDR3 DNA: TGTGCCAGCAGTTTCGACAGGGGTGACACTGAAGCTTTCTTT; CDR3 protein: CASSFDRGDTEAFF
J gene: TRBJ2-2; D gene: NA; clone size: once; V gene: TRBV28; CDR3 DNA: TGTGCCAGCAGACTTGGTGGTAACACCGGGGAGCTGTTTTTT; CDR3 protein: CASRLGGNTGELFF
J gene: TRBJ1-1; D gene: NA; clone size: NA; V gene: TRBV6-5; CDR3 DNA: TGTGCCAGCACGCTCAGGGACATGGGGAACACTGAAGCTTTCTTT; CDR3 protein: CASTLRDMGNTEAFF
J gene: TRBJ2-3; D gene: TRBD1; clone size: NA; V gene: TRBV7-3; CDR3 DNA: TGTGCCAGCAGCCGAACCCGGACAGGGGGGACGCAGTATTTT; CDR3 protein: CASSRTRTGGTQYF
J gene: TRBJ2-4; D gene: TRBD1; clone size: NA; V gene: TRBV30; CDR3 DNA: TGTGCCTGGAGTAAAGGGGGCTCGACCAAAAACATTCAGTACTTC; CDR3 protein: CAWSKGGSTKNIQYF
J gene: TRBJ2-7; D gene: TRBD2; clone size: NA; V gene: TRBV7-9; CDR3 DNA: TGTGCCAGCAGCGCCGGGACTAGCGGGAGGGTATCTCGCGAGCAGTACTTC; CDR3 protein: CASSAGTSGRVSREQYF
J gene: TRBJ2-5; D gene: TRBD1; clone size: NA; V gene: TRBV7-2; CDR3 DNA: TGTGCCAGCACCATTACCTCAGGGGGCTCCGAGACCCAGTACTTC; CDR3 protein: CASTITSGGSETQYF
J gene: TRBJ1-3; D gene: TRBD1; clone size: NA; V gene: TRBV27; CDR3 DNA: TGTGCCAGCAGTGCTGCCCTAGGGGGCTTTACTGGAAACACCATATATTTT; CDR3 protein: CASSAALGGFTGNTIYF
J gene: TRBJ1-1; D gene: NA; clone size: NA; V gene: TRBV5-1; CDR3 DNA: TGCGCCAGCAGCTTGGTAGACAGATTAAACACTGAAGCTTTCTTT; CDR3 protein: CASSLVDRLNTEAFF
J gene: TRBJ2-7; D gene: NA; clone size: NA; V gene: TRBV4-1; CDR3 DNA: TGCGCCAGCAGCCAAGAGTCACTAGTCTCCTACGAGCAGTACTTC; CDR3 protein: CASSQESLVSYEQYF
J gene: TRBJ2-2; D gene: NA; clone size: NA; V gene: TRBV6-4; CDR3 DNA: TGTGCCAGCAGTCCGGGGGACACCGGGGAGCTGTTTTTT; CDR3 protein: CASSPGDTGELFF
J gene: TRBJ2-1; D gene: NA; clone size: NA; V gene: TRBV13; CDR3 DNA: TGTGCCAGCAGCTTAGTCGCTGAGGATGAGCAGTTCTTC; CDR3 protein: CASSLVAEDEQFF
J gene: TRBJ2-7; D gene: TRBD1; clone size: once; V gene: TRBV19; CDR3 DNA: TGTGCCAGTAGTATCGATCAGGGGGCCTACGAGCAGTACTTC; CDR3 protein: CASSIDQGAYEQYF
J gene: TRBJ2-3; D gene: TRBD2; clone size: NA; V gene: TRBV5-6; CDR3 DNA: TGTGCCAGCAGGTCCGGACTAGCGCGTAGCACAGATACGCAGTATTTT; CDR3 protein: CASRSGLARSTDTQYF
J gene: TRBJ2-7; D gene: TRBD1; clone size: few; V gene: TRBV18; CDR3 DNA: TGTGCCAGCTCACCACCGGGACAGGGGTACGAGCAGTACTTC; CDR3 protein: CASSPPGQGYEQYF
J gene: TRBJ2-5; D gene: NA; clone size: NA; V gene: TRBV5-1; CDR3 DNA: TGCGCCAGCAGCTTTAACAGGGAAGAGACCCAGTACTTC; CDR3 protein: CASSFNREETQYF
J gene: TRBJ1-1; D gene: NA; clone size: NA; V gene: TRBV25-1; CDR3 DNA: TGTGCCAGCAGTGAATTTCTGGGGGGGAACACTGAAGCTTTCTTT; CDR3 protein: CASSEFLGGNTEAFF
J gene: TRBJ1-3; D gene: NA; clone size: NA; V gene: TRBV7-6; CDR3 DNA: TGTGCCAGCAGCTTATCAATCGGGGGACTCTCTGGAAACACCATATATTTT; CDR3 protein: CASSLSIGGLSGNTIYF
J gene: TRBJ2-7; D gene: NA; clone size: NA; V gene: TRBV5-6; CDR3 DNA: TGTGCCAGCAGCCCCCGGGGAGCCGACCGTCCCTACGAGCAGTACTTC; CDR3 protein: CASSPRGADRPYEQYF
J gene: TRBJ1-1; D gene: TRBD1; clone size: NA; V gene: TRBV6-5; CDR3 DNA: TGTGCCAGCAGTTACACGACAGGGGCCACTGAAGCTTTCTTT; CDR3 protein: CASSYTTGATEAFF
J gene: TRBJ2-1; D gene: NA; clone size: NA; V gene: TRBV29-1; CDR3 DNA: TGCAGCGTTGGTATTGCGGGATCCTACTACAATGAGCAGTTCTTC; CDR3 protein: CSVGIAGSYYNEQFF
J gene: TRBJ2-4; D gene: NA; clone size: NA; V gene: TRBV28; CDR3 DNA: TGTGCCAGCAGTTTACGGGAACCACTAGCCAAAAACATTCAGTACTTC; CDR3 protein: CASSLREPLAKNIQYF
J gene: TRBJ2-5; D gene: TRBD2; clone size: many; V gene: TRBV7-6; CDR3 DNA: TGTGCCAGCAGCCGGGGACTAGCGGGAGGCAGGGGTGAGACCCAGTACTTC; CDR3 protein: CASSRGLAGGRGETQYF
J gene: TRBJ2-3; D gene: NA; clone size: NA; V gene: TRBV28; CDR3 DNA: TGTGCCAGCAGTATCCTCTCTGTCGGTCGGGATACGCAGTATTTT; CDR3 protein: CASSILSVGRDTQYF